This passage covers 28 T cell receptor beta chains from one sample sequenced in a study of T cell responses to AZD1222 COVID-19 vaccine. The table came from immunoSEQ multiplex PCR; TCRdb's copy has only in-frame clones and leaves some out. This sample has 90,000 to 120,000 clones, with around 90% found just once. This specimen was peripheral blood, taken 28 days after the second AZD1222 dose. The receptor set was obtained from an adult who received the AZD1222 COVID-19 vaccine.

The chain couples TRBV5-6 to TRBJ1-6, with D unresolved. Looked up from germline, CDR1 is SGHDT and CDR2 is YYEEEE. CDR3 length equals 14 residues. V was trimmed by 6 bases and J by 5 bases, leaving 12 bases between them. CDR3 residues: CASTRGYHNSPLHF. The DNA of the CDR3 is TGTGCCAGCACGCGGGGTTATCATAATTCACCCCTCCACTTT.

The chain combines TRBV2 with TRBJ1-1; D gene ambiguous. V lost 2 bases to trimming and J lost 10 bases, with 14 bases between them. Looked up from germline, CDR1 is SNHLY and CDR2 is FYNNEI. This CDR3 has 13 residues. The CDR3 loop is CASSEQISSRAFF. The CDR3 DNA sequence: TGTGCCAGCAGTGAACAAATTAGCTCGCGAGCTTTCTTT.

This chain links TRBV12-3 or TRBV12-4 with TRBJ2-3, with TRBD2 as a possible D gene (7 bases). Trimming took 3 bases from V and 9 from J, leaving 13 bases between them. This CDR3 spans 13 amino acids. CDR3 nucleotides: TGTGCCAGCAGTTTCTGGGGGGGCGAGACGCAGTATTTT. This gives the protein CASSFWGGETQYF.

This chain connects TRBV24-1 to TRBJ2-5; a weak D match, TRBD1 (6 bases). There are 16 residues in the CDR3. The germline V and J ends were trimmed by 1 base and 5 bases, with 16 bases remaining between them. CDR1 is KGHDR, CDR2 SFDVKD, per germline. CDR3 sequence reads: CATSDLVQGMGETQYF. The CDR3 coding sequence is TGTGCCACCAGTGATTTAGTTCAGGGGATGGGGGAGACCCAGTACTTC.

The CDR3 region has the DNA TGTGCCAGTAGTATCGGACTAGCGGGGGGGCGGGAGACCCAGTACTTC. It is translated as CASSIGLAGGRETQYF. This sequence joins TRBV19 and TRBJ2-5; 15 bases map to TRBD2. The CDR3 is made up of 16 amino acids. Trimming cost V 3 bases and J 5 bases; bases outside gene matches: 4. Germline loops: CDR1 LNHDA, CDR2 SQIVND (reference sequence).

CDR3 region: CASRGPSYEQYF. The DNA for the CDR3 is TGTGCCAGCAGGGGCCCTTCCTACGAGCAGTACTTC. The genes are TRBV12-3 or TRBV12-4 and TRBJ2-7; D is undetermined. This CDR3 comprises 12 residues. V gave up 6 bases and J gave up 1 base, with 7 bases separating them.

The chain combines TRBV4-1 with TRBJ1-4; possibly TRBD1 for D (6 bases). Germline V gene data show CDR1 as MGHRA and CDR2 as YSYEKL. The CDR3 is 16 amino acids. Between the trimmed V and J ends, which lost 1 base and 5 bases, there was a span of 14 bases. CDR3 DNA: TGCGCCAGCAGCCAAGCATCGACAGGTATAAATGAAAAACTGTTTTTT. The encoded protein is CASSQASTGINEKLFF.

The chain links TRBV30 to TRBJ1-5; a weak D match, TRBD1 (6 bases). Trimming pared 5 bases from V and 0 bases from J, leaving 14 bases between. The CDR3 is 15 amino acids. CDR1 GTSNPN and CDR2 SVGIG come from the germline V gene (reference sequence). CDR3 loop: CAWASGASSNQPQHF. The CDR3 DNA is TGTGCCTGGGCTTCAGGGGCTTCTAGCAATCAGCCCCAGCATTTT.

This sequence joins TRBV7-2 and TRBJ1-2; 10 positions match TRBD1. CDR1 and CDR2 (germline): SGHTA, FQGNSA. The CDR3 is 14 residues long. Losses at the gene ends were 5 bases for V and 7 bases for J; bases not matched to a gene: 7. The CDR3 protein is CASSPGTGVGGYTF. Here the CDR3 DNA reads TGTGCCAGCAGCCCCGGGACAGGGGTGGGTGGCTACACCTTC.

This rearrangement joins TRBV19 to TRBJ2-4; maybe TRBD1 (6 bases). Germline values: CDR1 LNHDA, CDR2 SQIVND (reference sequence). CDR3 length equals 13 residues. Trimming stripped 1 base from V and 6 bases from J, with 7 bases between. The CDR3 sequence: CASSIGTVNIQYF. The CDR3 nucleotides read TGTGCCAGTAGTATAGGGACAGTAAACATTCAGTACTTC.

This clone was counted only a few times. The gene calls are TRBV6-1 and TRBJ1-3; D gene uncertain. Germline loops: CDR1 MNHNS, CDR2 SASEGT. This CDR3 is 15 amino acids long. V was shortened by 2 bases and J by 4 bases, with 12 bases between the two germline ends. The CDR3, as DNA: TGTGCCAGCAGTGAAAGGGTGGCAGTAGGAAACACCATATATTTT. This translates into CASSERVAVGNTIYF.

The CDR3 here is CASSLGTSPTSYNEQFF. The CDR3 DNA reads as TGCGCCAGCAGCTTAGGGACTAGCCCTACCTCCTACAATGAGCAGTTCTTC. The rearrangement joins TRBV5-1 to TRBJ2-1, with 9 bases fitting TRBD2. J was trimmed by 0 bases and V by 2 bases; bases with no gene match: 6. CDR1 is SGHRS and CDR2 is YFSETQ in the germline V gene. The CDR3 loop spans 17 amino acids. The variable domain in full, with the rest retrieved from reference TRBV5-1 and TRBJ2-1, is KAGVTQTPRYLIKTRGQQVTLSCSPISGHRSVSWYQQTPGQGLQFLFEYFSETQRNKGNFPGRFSGRQFSNSRSEMNVSTLELGDSALYLCASSLGTSPTSYNEQFFGPGTRLTVL.

The chain uses TRBV6-2 or TRBV6-3 and TRBJ1-5; 9 positions match TRBD1. This CDR3 is 19 amino acids long. Germline V gene data show CDR1 as MNHEY and CDR2 as SVGEGT. V lost 5 bases to trimming and J lost 0 bases; unmatched junction nucleotides: 14. The CDR3, as DNA: TGTGCCAGCAGTCATCCGGCGGGACAGGGTTCTTATAGCAATCAGCCCCAGCATTTT. Protein sequence: CASSHPAGQGSYSNQPQHF.

J is TRBJ1-2 and V is TRBV27; TRBD1 matches 9 bases. Germline V gives CDR1 MNHEY, CDR2 SMNVEV (reference sequence). The J segment lost 4 bases and the V segment lost 7 bases, leaving 4 bases of the junction unmatched. The CDR3 extends over 13 amino acids. CDR3 sequence (DNA): TGTGCCAGCATGGACAGGGGAGGCTATGGCTACACCTTC. Its protein is CASMDRGGYGYTF.

The chain combines TRBV9 with TRBJ1-3; D perhaps matches TRBD1 (6 bases). CDR3 length: 16 amino acids. CDR1 is SGDLS and CDR2 is YYNGEE in the germline V gene. V lost 4 bases, J lost 0 bases, and 14 bases lay in between. The CDR3 loop is CASSPLGGYSGNTIYF. DNA for the CDR3: TGTGCCAGCAGCCCTCTAGGGGGTTACTCTGGAAACACCATATATTTT.

Concerning this clone itself: The junction does not match germline at one end; this may be a read error. The V call is TRBV15, the J call TRBJ1-1; D perhaps matches TRBD1 (5 bases). The CDR3 runs to 14 residues. CDR1 LNHNV and CDR2 YYDKDF come from the germline V gene (reference sequence). CDR3 sequence: CATGREPSDTEAFF. CDR3 in DNA: TGTGCCACCGGCAGGGAACCATCGGACACTGAAGCTTTCTTT.

The chain carries TRBV16 and TRBJ1-5; D ambiguous. In germline, CDR1 is KGHSY, CDR2 FQNENV. The CDR3 is 14 amino acids. Deletions cut 1 base from V and 4 bases from J, with 8 bases between. In DNA, the CDR3 is TGTGCCAGCAGCCAATTCGGGGAAAATCAGCCCCAGCATTTT. As protein: CASSQFGENQPQHF. The entire variable domain, with the rest obtained from reference TRBV16 and TRBJ1-5, is as follows: GEEVAQTPKHLVRGEGQKAKLYCAPIKGHSYVFWYQQVLKNEFKFLISFQNENVFDETGMPKERFSAKCLPNSPCSLEIQATKLEDSAVYFCASSQFGENQPQHFGDGTRLSIL.

The J gene is TRBJ2-1, the V gene TRBV11-1; D gene unclear. Germline loops: CDR1 SGHAT, CDR2 FQDESV (reference sequence). This CDR3 comprises 12 residues. The V and J ends lost 5 bases and 9 bases respectively, with 11 bases between them. CDR3 bases: TGTGCCAGCAGCCGGTGGATTGGTGAGCAGTTCTTC. Its translation is CASSRWIGEQFF.

This clone has only one observation. This chain uses TRBV6-6 with TRBJ2-7; 16 bases agree with TRBD2. Trimming removed 5 bases from V and 2 bases from J; junction bases left unmatched: 9. Germline lookup yields CDR1 MNHNY and CDR2 SVGAGI (reference sequence). CDR3 length: 18 residues. CDR3 DNA: TGTGCCAGCAGTCCCGGGACTAGCGGGGGGGCCTGGCCCTACGAGCAGTACTTC. Translation gives CASSPGTSGGAWPYEQYF.

This clone was observed a single time. V gene TRBV19 combines with J gene TRBJ1-5; a possible D gene is TRBD1 (6 bases). Germline V gene data show CDR1 as LNHDA and CDR2 as SQIVND (reference sequence). CDR3 length: 14 residues. The V end was cut by 9 bases, the J end by 5 bases, with 17 bases between. The CDR3 DNA follows: TGTGCCAGCCAGGACCCCCCAGGGGATCAGCCCCAGCATTTT. Protein sequence: CASQDPPGDQPQHF.

The genes are TRBV7-9 and TRBJ2-5, with D perhaps TRBD1 (6 bases). Per the germline V gene, CDR1 is SEHNR and CDR2 is FQNEAQ (reference sequence). The CDR3 has 14 amino acids. The V end lost 0 bases, the J end lost 5 bases, and 10 bases lay between the germline ends. CDR3 in amino acids: CASSLAQGPETQYF. The CDR3 DNA reads TGTGCCAGCAGCTTAGCCCAGGGGCCGGAGACCCAGTACTTC. The variable domain in full, with the rest retrieved from reference TRBV7-9 and TRBJ2-5, is DTGVSQNPRHKITKRGQNVTFRCDPISEHNRLYWYRQTLGQGPEFLTYFQNEAQLEKSRLLSDRFSAERPKGSFSTLEIQRTEQGDSAMYLCASSLAQGPETQYFGPGTRLLVL.

This chain links TRBV15 with TRBJ1-1; D remains ambiguous. CDR1 and CDR2 from the germline V gene are LNHNV and YYDKDF (reference sequence). V lost 6 bases to trimming and J lost 3 bases, with 14 bases between them. The CDR3 is 14 residues long. The CDR3 DNA is TGTGCCACCAGAAGGTCTCGAACCGACACTGAAGCTTTCTTT. It codes for CATRRSRTDTEAFF.

V is TRBV7-8 and J is TRBJ2-7; D is uncertain. Deletions cut 0 bases from V and 3 bases from J, with 6 bases between. Germline assignment: CDR1 SGHVS and CDR2 FQNEAQ. The CDR3 is 13 amino acids. The CDR3 loop reads CASSLASSYEQYF. The CDR3 DNA reads TGTGCCAGCAGCTTAGCCAGCAGCTACGAGCAGTACTTC.

This chain uses TRBV19 with TRBJ1-1; weak D call: TRBD1 (5 bases). The V end was cut by 1 base, the J end by 7 bases, with 10 bases between. The CDR3 covers 13 residues. The germline V gene encodes CDR1 LNHDA and CDR2 SQIVND (reference sequence). The CDR3 nucleotides read TGTGCCAGTAGTATAGCCGAGGGGATTGAAGCTTTCTTT. Encoded protein: CASSIAEGIEAFF.

About this clone itself: This same CDR3 is encoded by further DNA sequences in the sample. CDR3 sequence reads: CASSSGQSYEQYF. DNA for the CDR3: TGTGCCAGCAGCTCGGGACAGTCCTACGAGCAGTACTTC. The rearrangement links TRBV28 to TRBJ2-7; 7 bases align to TRBD1. The CDR3 has 13 amino acids. With 6 bases clipped from V and 1 base from J, the junction kept 3 bases outside the gene matches. Germline assignment: CDR1 MDHEN and CDR2 SYDVKM.

V is TRBV5-4 and J is TRBJ1-1, with a weak D call TRBD1 (5 bases). CDR1 is SGHNT, CDR2 YYREEE, per germline (reference sequence). CDR3 length: 14 residues. The V end was cut by 0 bases, the J end by 4 bases, with 10 bases between. The CDR3 reads CASSLAGQGTEAFF. Here the CDR3 DNA reads TGTGCCAGCAGCTTGGCAGGGCAAGGCACTGAAGCTTTCTTT.

The chain links TRBV12-3 or TRBV12-4 to TRBJ1-2, with unresolved D. V dropped 8 bases and J dropped 5 bases, with 9 bases sitting between them. This CDR3 is 11 amino acids long. CDR3 region: CASGLGYGYTF. Written as DNA, the CDR3 is TGTGCCAGCGGGCTAGGATATGGCTACACCTTC.

This clone showed up just once. The V call is TRBV7-8, the J call TRBJ2-3, with D unclear. Per germline, CDR1 SGHVS and CDR2 FQNEAQ. V was pared by 4 bases and J by 2 bases, with 7 bases between. The CDR3 spans 13 residues. The CDR3 here is CASSSALTDTQYF. The CDR3 nucleotides are TGTGCCAGCAGCTCGGCTCTCACAGATACGCAGTATTTT.